This T cell receptor beta chain was documented in a study of T cells in Graves' hyperthyroidism and ophthalmopathy. The study's findings and limits: Model predictions of ophthalmopathy came a median approximately 6.8 months before onset.

This clonotype came up a few times. Its antigen is unknown. TCR beta CDR3 region amplification was performed from RNA transcripts. HTBI primers were used for first-round RT-PCR of the TCR CDR3. In TCRdb, the multiplex PCR reads were re-called with MiXCR into one record per CDR3 protein. The table includes 700,000 or so distinct CDR3 sequences, around 15% detected once. V lost 5 bases and J lost 3; bases outside the gene matches: 13. The CDR3 consists of 17 residues. Germline CDR1 reads SGHTA; CDR2 reads FQGTGA. The clonotype comes from a man aged 18 to 29 with Graves' hyperthyroidism. Material: blood. This chain uses TRBV7-3 with TRBJ2-1; 7 bases map to TRBD1. Here the CDR3 DNA reads TGTGCCAGCAGCCCGAGGGACAGTCGGTGGAACTACAATGAGCAGTTCTTC. It translates to CASSPRDSRWNYNEQFF.